This is a list of T cell receptor beta chains from one sample in a study of T cells in Graves' hyperthyroidism and ophthalmopathy. TCRdb called the multiplex PCR reads again in MiXCR, with one record for every CDR3 protein. The data contain roughly 500,000 distinct CDR3 sequences, 46% of them singletons. Sequencing input: peripheral blood or thyroid tissue (not recorded which). These receptors were taken from an adult woman with Graves' disease, either hyperthyroidism or ophthalmopathy (not recorded which). CDR3s include the opening cysteine and the closing phenylalanine or tryptophan. A D gene is named only where the DNA matches it firmly. Where a row states a size, it is once, few, many or the class of an expanded clone; other rows omit it.

V gene	D gene	J gene	clone size	CDR3 protein	CDR3 DNA
TRBV2	TRBD2	TRBJ2-7	many	CASSELWASGHYEQYF	TGTGCCAGCAGTGAACTCTGGGCTAGCGGGCACTACGAGCAGTACTTC
TRBV10-3	NA	TRBJ2-2	NA	CAISRQGELFF	TGTGCCATCAGTAGACAGGGGGAGCTGTTTTTT
TRBV20-1	TRBD2	TRBJ2-5	NA	CSASDSGRAVGTQYF	TGCAGTGCTAGTGATAGCGGGAGGGCCGTGGGGACCCAGTACTTC
TRBV4-2	NA	TRBJ1-1	NA	CASSQDPGAGAFEAFF	TGTGCCAGCAGCCAAGATCCCGGGGCAGGGGCATTTGAAGCTTTCTTT
TRBV4-1	NA	TRBJ1-1	NA	CASSQVKGRNTEAFF	TGCGCCAGCAGCCAAGTCAAGGGGCGGAACACTGAAGCTTTCTTT
TRBV29-1	NA	TRBJ1-2	many	CSVEDLQGWHTF	TGCAGCGTTGAAGATCTACAGGGATGGCACACCTTC
TRBV24-1	NA	TRBJ2-6	NA	CATSDTQAFSGANVLTF	TGTGCCACCAGTGATACTCAGGCCTTCTCTGGGGCCAACGTCCTGACTTTC
TRBV28	TRBD1	TRBJ1-2	NA	CASNQQGGYGYTF	TGTGCCAGCAATCAACAGGGGGGCTATGGCTACACCTTC
TRBV20-1	TRBD1	TRBJ1-2	many	CSARDTTGGGNYGYTF	TGCAGTGCTAGAGATACGACAGGGGGCGGGAACTATGGCTACACCTTC
TRBV20-1	NA	TRBJ2-5	once	CSARDARGDETQYF	TGCAGTGCTAGAGATGCGAGGGGGGACGAGACCCAGTACTTC
TRBV2	NA	TRBJ2-7	once	CASSGGGRNEQYF	TGTGCCAGCAGTGGAGGTGGGAGGAACGAGCAGTACTTC
TRBV7-2	NA	TRBJ1-6	NA	CASTWGLGSPLHF	TGTGCCTCAACATGGGGCCTGGGTTCACCCCTCCACTTT
TRBV10-2	NA	TRBJ2-7	NA	CASSVLYEQYF	TGCGCCAGCAGTGTGCTCTACGAGCAGTACTTC
TRBV6-5	NA	TRBJ1-6	few	CASRLQSSYNSPLHF	TGTGCCAGCAGACTTCAGAGCTCCTATAATTCACCCCTCCACTTT
TRBV6-2/TRBV6-3	NA	TRBJ2-5	many	CASSYDKGNQETQYF	TGTGCCAGCAGTTACGATAAGGGTAACCAAGAGACCCAGTACTTC
TRBV24-1	NA	TRBJ2-5	many	CASPLLTETQYF	TGTGCCAGCCCCCTCCTTACGGAGACCCAGTACTTC
TRBV27	NA	TRBJ2-5	few	CASSPRRATFIETQYF	TGTGCCAGCAGTCCGAGGCGGGCCACCTTTATAGAGACCCAGTACTTC
TRBV7-9	TRBD1	TRBJ1-1	NA	CASSQDRGTGPSTEAFF	TGTGCCAGCAGCCAAGATCGGGGGACAGGACCGAGCACTGAAGCTTTCTTT
TRBV7-9	TRBD2	TRBJ2-2	many	CASSPPGLAGAFGELFF	TGTGCCAGCAGCCCACCGGGACTAGCGGGAGCTTTCGGGGAGCTGTTTTTT
TRBV7-7	NA	TRBJ2-7	NA	CASSRTINHEQYF	TGTGCTAGCAGCAGGACTATTAACCACGAGCAGTACTTC
TRBV29-1	TRBD1	TRBJ2-7	few	CSVEGGQNYEQYF	TGCAGCGTTGAAGGGGGACAGAACTACGAGCAGTACTTC
TRBV29-1	NA	TRBJ1-3	many	CSVKNSTGNTIYF	TGCAGCGTAAAAAATAGCACTGGAAACACCATATATTTT
TRBV2	TRBD1	TRBJ1-1	NA	CASSALSGGLHTEAFF	TGTGCCAGCAGTGCCCTGTCAGGGGGACTCCACACTGAAGCTTTCTTT
TRBV29-1	NA	TRBJ1-1	many	CSVVSGITEAFF	TGCAGCGTTGTTTCTGGGATCACTGAAGCTTTCTTT
TRBV5-1	NA	TRBJ1-1	NA	CASNGPTEAFF	TGCGCCAGCAACGGACCGACGGAAGCTTTCTTT
TRBV29-1	TRBD1	TRBJ1-2	many	CSVRVGTASGYTF	TGCAGCGTTCGGGTCGGGACAGCTTCTGGCTACACCTTC
TRBV29-1	NA	TRBJ2-7	NA	CSLFGGPYEQYF	TGCAGTTTATTCGGCGGGCCTTACGAGCAGTACTTC
TRBV15	NA	TRBJ1-2	NA	CATSRDRAYGYTF	TGTGCCACCAGCAGAGATAGGGCCTATGGCTACACCTTC
TRBV12-3/TRBV12-4	NA	TRBJ2-2	NA	CASSFTPTNTGELFF	TGTGCCAGCAGTTTTACGCCCACGAACACCGGGGAGCTGTTTTTT
TRBV29-1	TRBD2	TRBJ2-5	once	CSLRTSGDQETQYF	TGCAGTCTAAGGACTAGCGGGGATCAAGAGACCCAGTACTTC
TRBV30	TRBD2	TRBJ2-7	many	CAWRPNSGSENEQYF	TGTGCCTGGAGACCAAATAGCGGGAGCGAGAACGAGCAGTACTTC
TRBV7-9	NA	TRBJ2-7	NA	CASSLGGFSEQYF	TGTGCCAGCAGCTTAGGCGGGTTCTCGGAGCAGTACTTC
TRBV10-3	NA	TRBJ1-1	NA	CAISDRGGNTEAFF	TGTGCCATCAGTGATAGGGGAGGTAACACTGAAGCTTTCTTT
TRBV7-9	NA	TRBJ1-1	NA	CASSLVEGIAEAFF	TGTGCCAGCAGCTTAGTTGAGGGGATCGCTGAAGCTTTCTTT
TRBV2	NA	TRBJ1-5	many	CASGTGRSPQHF	TGTGCCAGCGGGACGGGACGGTCGCCCCAGCATTTT
TRBV12-3/TRBV12-4	TRBD1	TRBJ1-5	many	CASSDRARNQPQHF	TGTGCCAGCAGCGACAGGGCTCGCAATCAGCCCCAGCATTTT
TRBV19	NA	TRBJ1-1	many	CASRRQVLNTEAFF	TGTGCCAGTAGACGACAGGTATTGAACACTGAAGCTTTCTTT
TRBV10-3	TRBD2	TRBJ2-5	few	CALSGTTQETQYF	TGTGCGTTATCCGGGACTACCCAAGAGACCCAGTACTTC
TRBV29-1	NA	TRBJ1-2	NA	CNVRDTSGDDGYTF	TGCAACGTTAGGGACACTTCCGGGGACGATGGCTACACCTTC
TRBV7-9	NA	TRBJ2-5	many	CASSLDSLNQETQYF	TGTGCCAGCAGCTTAGACTCTCTGAACCAAGAGACCCAGTACTTC
TRBV7-2	NA	TRBJ1-1	NA	CASSLSGGSPNTEAFF	TGTGCCAGCAGCTTGAGCGGGGGGTCGCCGAACACTGAAGCTTTCTTT
TRBV10-3	NA	TRBJ2-2	NA	CAIRDGRGRETGELFF	TGTGCCATCAGGGACGGACGAGGAAGGGAAACCGGGGAGCTGTTTTTT
TRBV2	NA	TRBJ1-4	once	CASSRTDPESGEKLFF	TGTGCCAGCAGCCGCACCGACCCAGAGAGCGGTGAAAAACTGTTTTTT
TRBV29-1	TRBD1	TRBJ1-3	many	CSGMTGGNGNTIYF	TGCAGCGGTATGACAGGGGGCAACGGAAACACCATATATTTT
TRBV10-2	TRBD2	TRBJ2-5	few	CASSSGRDQPQYF	TGCGCCAGCAGTTCAGGGAGGGATCAGCCCCAGTACTTC
TRBV14	NA	TRBJ2-5	NA	CASSQGVARDIRETQYF	TGTGCCAGCAGCCAAGGAGTCGCGAGGGATATTCGAGAGACCCAGTACTTC
TRBV14	NA	TRBJ1-3	many	CASSVPGADTIYF	TGTGCCAGCAGTGTTCCGGGTGCGGACACCATATATTTT
TRBV7-8	NA	TRBJ1-2	NA	CASSRGGFWGYTF	TGTGCCAGCAGCCGCGGGGGCTTCTGGGGCTACACCTTC
TRBV6-2/TRBV6-3	NA	TRBJ1-2	few	CASSHKSVNYGYTF	TGTGCCAGCAGTCATAAGTCGGTTAACTATGGCTACACCTTC
TRBV19	NA	TRBJ2-2	NA	CASSMWGVRTGELFF	TGTGCCAGTAGTATGTGGGGGGTTCGGACCGGGGAGCTGTTTTTT
TRBV9	NA	TRBJ2-7	many	CASSVEALTYEQYF	TGTGCCAGCAGCGTAGAGGCCTTAACCTACGAGCAGTACTTC
TRBV7-2	NA	TRBJ2-2	many	CASSLLNTGELFF	TGTGCCAGCAGCTTGCTGAACACCGGGGAGCTGTTTTTT
TRBV4-1	NA	TRBJ1-1	few	CASSKRGLNTEAFF	TGCGCCAGCAGCAAGCGCGGTCTGAACACTGAAGCTTTCTTT
TRBV7-9	NA	TRBJ2-5	NA	CASSQNRGSGETQYF	TGTGCCAGCAGCCAGAATCGGGGTAGTGGGGAGACCCAGTACTTC
TRBV5-1	NA	TRBJ1-1	NA	CASSPAVQGEAFF	TGTGCCAGCAGCCCTGCGGTACAGGGTGAAGCTTTCTTT